Detailed here is one T cell receptor (beta chain). This entry comes from a study of blood T cell repertoires in COVID-19. TCRdb keeps only in-frame clones here, not all; method: immunoSEQ multiplex PCR. The sample lists tens of thousands of clones, around 84% occurring once. The CDR3 has 13 amino acids. Germline values: CDR1 MGHRA, CDR2 YSYEKL. The V and J ends lost 7 bases and 9 bases, in that order; junction bases with no gene match: 9. The V call is TRBV4-1, the J call TRBJ2-7; 10 positions agree with TRBD2. The source is a man older than 75 with active COVID-19. Sequencing was done on a sample of peripheral blood. The CDR3 region is CASKGDSGRPQYF. The CDR3 nucleotides read TGCGCCAGCAAGGGGGATAGCGGGAGGCCGCAGTACTTC.